This T cell receptor beta chain was profiled in a study of cytomegalovirus exposure and HLA in healthy donors. PCR involved 60 Vbeta and 13 Jbeta primers. TCRdb's table, derived via immunoSEQ multiplex PCR, lists solely in-frame clones and lacks some. The record lists some 110,000 clones, of which the ten most abundant hold under 7%. V lost 5 bases to trimming and J lost 2 bases, with 18 bases between them. The CDR3 loop spans 16 amino acids. Germline assignment: CDR1 SEHNR and CDR2 FQNEAQ (reference sequence). The sample consisted of PBMCs. The TCR was taken from a man in his forties or fifties in good health and CMV-seropositive. This chain links TRBV7-9 with TRBJ2-5; TRBD2 might be the D (6 bases). The CDR3 sequence: CASSPGSLLGQETQYF. In DNA, the CDR3 is TGTGCCAGCAGCCCCGGGAGTCTCTTGGGTCAAGAGACCCAGTACTTC.